This T cell receptor (beta chain) was identified during a study of Ad26.COV2.S vaccination and SARS-CoV-2 variants. Study outcomes and limitations: The breadth of spike-specific CD8+ and CD4+ T cell responses after vaccination was reportedly substantial.

Profiling relied on immunoSEQ multiplex PCR, and the TCRdb table lists in-frame clones only, not all of them. The table has roughly 320,000 clones, 85% to 90% seen once. As to this clone: Its antigen is still unknown.

Per the germline V gene, CDR1 is DFQATT and CDR2 is SNEGSKA (reference sequence). Trimming took off 3 bases at V and 3 bases at J, with 13 bases between the two ends. The CDR3 is 14 residues long. Treatment meaning: about 20 received Ad26.COV2.S at low or high dose, single or two shots; several received placebo; per-sample allocation not given. Day 63 following the first vaccine or placebo injection was when the samples were taken. Sequenced here: peripheral blood, sampled in a trial of Ad26.COV2.S vaccine versus placebo. The chain couples TRBV20-1 to TRBJ2-3; D perhaps matches TRBD1 (6 bases). This TCR was recovered from a person aged 18-60 years who received the Ad26.COV2.S COVID-19 vaccine or a placebo. The CDR3 loop reads CSASRGKATDTQYF. CDR3 DNA sequence: TGCAGTGCTAGTAGGGGGAAAGCGACAGATACGCAGTATTTT.